This TCR beta chain was identified in a study of Graves' ophthalmopathy and Graves' hyperthyroidism. At the level of the study: Researchers obtained peripheral blood at initial diagnosis, before any treatment had begun. Study outcomes and limitations: Detected in blood as well were most expanded thyroid clonotypes with frequency above 0.001. Its predictions of ophthalmopathy progression gave the model over 65% sensitivity and about 72% specificity.

Germline V gives CDR1 SGHDT, CDR2 YYEEEE. Trimming cost V 0 bases and J 4 bases, with 16 bases left between them. The CDR3 totals 16 residues. Scientists amplified the TCR beta CDR3 regions from RNA transcripts. Investigators did first-round RT-PCR with HTBI primers, then second-round multiplex PCR. TCRdb re-analysed the multiplex PCR reads in MiXCR, keeping a single row per CDR3 protein. The sample records 600,000 to 700,000 distinct CDR3 sequences, 35% to 45% being singletons. This clonotype has just a few counts. Its specificity is not known. Sequencing was performed on peripheral blood. The sequence derives from an adult man with Graves' ophthalmopathy. The chain recombines TRBV5-6 with TRBJ1-1; D gene unclear. This CDR3 reads CASSLAAGYEGTEAFF. CDR3 DNA sequence: TGTGCCAGCAGCTTGGCGGCAGGCTATGAGGGCACTGAAGCTTTCTTT. The full variable domain, its missing parts supplied by reference TRBV5-6 and TRBJ1-1, is DAGVTQSPTHLIKTRGQQVTLRCSPKSGHDTVSWYQQALGQGPQFIFQYYEEEERQRGNFPDRFSGHQFPNYSSELNVNALLLGDSALYLCASSLAAGYEGTEAFFGQGTRLTVV.